A selection of T cell receptor beta chains follows, all from one sample in a study of OX40 agonist ivuxolimab in advanced cancers. Measured with immunoSEQ multiplex PCR; TCRdb has only the in-frame clones, and not every one. The sample carries 20,000 to 30,000 clones, roughly 79% recorded once. The material sequenced was CD4+ or CD8+ T cells sorted from blood, taken in a trial of the OX40 agonist ivuxolimab. The origin of the receptors is an adult with an advanced solid tumor such as melanoma, head and neck, liver or kidney cancer. Each CDR3 is given with its conserved first and last residue. A D gene is named only where the DNA matches it firmly. Not every row has a clone size; where given, it reads once, few, many or a size class.

v_call: TRBV6-5
clone_size: .
d_call: .
j_call: TRBJ2-3
cdr3_nt: TGTGCCAGCAGTAGCACACTTAGCACAGATACGCAGTATTTT
cdr3_aa: CASSSTLSTDTQYF

v_call: TRBV6-5
clone_size: .
d_call: TRBD2
j_call: TRBJ2-1
cdr3_nt: TGTGCCAGCAGTTACCCGGGACTATACAATGAGCAGTTCTTC
cdr3_aa: CASSYPGLYNEQFF

v_call: TRBV2
clone_size: .
d_call: TRBD1
j_call: TRBJ2-1
cdr3_nt: TGTGCCAGCAGTGACAGGGGGTTCTACAATGAGCAGTTCTTC
cdr3_aa: CASSDRGFYNEQFF

v_call: TRBV13
clone_size: .
d_call: .
j_call: TRBJ1-1
cdr3_nt: TGTGCCAGCAGCTCCCTCTCCGGGATCTATAACACTGAAGCTTTCTTT
cdr3_aa: CASSSLSGIYNTEAFF

v_call: TRBV4-1
clone_size: once
d_call: TRBD1
j_call: TRBJ1-2
cdr3_nt: TGCGCCAGCAGCCAAGATCAGGGGGAGGGCTATGGCTACACCTTC
cdr3_aa: CASSQDQGEGYGYTF

v_call: TRBV29-1
clone_size: .
d_call: TRBD2
j_call: TRBJ2-3
cdr3_nt: TGCAGCGTATCACTAGCGGGCCTCACAGATACGCAGTATTTT
cdr3_aa: CSVSLAGLTDTQYF

v_call: TRBV6-1
clone_size: .
d_call: .
j_call: TRBJ2-7
cdr3_nt: TGTGCCAGCAGTTTCATTTTTCCAGGGACCGAGCAGTACTTC
cdr3_aa: CASSFIFPGTEQYF

v_call: TRBV18
clone_size: .
d_call: .
j_call: TRBJ2-1
cdr3_nt: TGTGCCAGCTCACCCGACAGGAGTACCTACAATGAGCAGTTCTTC
cdr3_aa: CASSPDRSTYNEQFF

v_call: TRBV5-4
clone_size: few
d_call: .
j_call: TRBJ1-1
cdr3_nt: TGTGCCAGCAGCGTGGATATGAACACTGAAGCTTTCTTT
cdr3_aa: CASSVDMNTEAFF

v_call: TRBV7-2
clone_size: few
d_call: TRBD1
j_call: TRBJ2-2
cdr3_nt: TGTGCCAGCAGCCTGGGACAGGGGCTGGGCGGGGAGCTGTTTTTT
cdr3_aa: CASSLGQGLGGELFF

v_call: TRBV7-9
clone_size: .
d_call: .
j_call: TRBJ2-1
cdr3_nt: TGTGCCAGCAGCTCATGGCTAGGGTCTATTAATGAGCAGTTCTTC
cdr3_aa: CASSSWLGSINEQFF

v_call: TRBV4-1
clone_size: .
d_call: TRBD2
j_call: TRBJ2-2
cdr3_nt: TGCGCCAGCAGCCGTTCGACTAGCGGGGGGCCGGGCGGGGAGCTGTTTTTT
cdr3_aa: CASSRSTSGGPGGELFF

v_call: TRBV30
clone_size: .
d_call: .
j_call: TRBJ2-6
cdr3_nt: TGTGCCTGGAGTCGCCATTTCTCTGGGGCCAACGTCCTGACTTTC
cdr3_aa: CAWSRHFSGANVLTF

v_call: TRBV6-5
clone_size: .
d_call: TRBD1
j_call: TRBJ1-4
cdr3_nt: TGTGCCAGCAGCCGACAGGGGACTAATGAAAAACTGTTTTTT
cdr3_aa: CASSRQGTNEKLFF

v_call: TRBV6-5
clone_size: few
d_call: TRBD1
j_call: TRBJ1-1
cdr3_nt: TGTGCCAGCAGTTTACAGGGGACGAACACTGAAGCTTTCTTT
cdr3_aa: CASSLQGTNTEAFF

v_call: TRBV27
clone_size: once
d_call: .
j_call: TRBJ2-1
cdr3_nt: TGTGCCAGCAGTTATCGCTCGTTTCCCTCCTACAATGAGCAGTTCTTC
cdr3_aa: CASSYRSFPSYNEQFF

v_call: TRBV28
clone_size: .
d_call: TRBD1
j_call: TRBJ2-5
cdr3_nt: TGTGCCAGCAGTATACGGACAGGGGGCGCGTTAGAGACCCAGTACTTC
cdr3_aa: CASSIRTGGALETQYF

v_call: TRBV5-4
clone_size: .
d_call: TRBD2
j_call: TRBJ2-3
cdr3_nt: TGTGCCAGCAGCTTGTACCGGGGGGGAGATACGCAGTATTTT
cdr3_aa: CASSLYRGGDTQYF

v_call: TRBV10-3
clone_size: .
d_call: .
j_call: TRBJ1-1
cdr3_nt: TGTGCCATCAGTGAAAGGCAGATGAACACTGAAGCTTTCTTT
cdr3_aa: CAISERQMNTEAFF

v_call: TRBV11-1
clone_size: .
d_call: .
j_call: TRBJ2-1
cdr3_nt: TGTGCCAGCAGCTTATGGGGGGGCCATGAGCAGTTCTTC
cdr3_aa: CASSLWGGHEQFF

v_call: TRBV5-6
clone_size: .
d_call: .
j_call: TRBJ2-7
cdr3_nt: TGTGCCAGCAGCTCCGGGACACTGACCTACGAGCAGTACTTC
cdr3_aa: CASSSGTLTYEQYF

v_call: TRBV25-1
clone_size: .
d_call: .
j_call: TRBJ2-2
cdr3_nt: TGTGCCAGCAGTGAACTAAAGGACAACGGGGAGCTGTTTTTT
cdr3_aa: CASSELKDNGELFF

v_call: TRBV5-1
clone_size: .
d_call: TRBD1
j_call: TRBJ2-7
cdr3_nt: TGCGCCAGCAGCTTGTGGTCGACAGGGGTCGAGCAGTACTTC
cdr3_aa: CASSLWSTGVEQYF

v_call: TRBV6-1
clone_size: .
d_call: .
j_call: TRBJ1-2
cdr3_nt: TGTGCCAGCAGTGAATTAGGGCAGGGCAGTTTAGACTATGGCTACACCTTC
cdr3_aa: CASSELGQGSLDYGYTF

v_call: TRBV5-1
clone_size: .
d_call: TRBD1
j_call: TRBJ1-5
cdr3_nt: TGCGCCAGCAGCCCAGGACAGGTTAGCAATCAGCCCCAGCATTTT
cdr3_aa: CASSPGQVSNQPQHF

v_call: TRBV19
clone_size: .
d_call: .
j_call: TRBJ2-2
cdr3_nt: TGTGCCCCAGAGGGGAGGATCTACACCGGGGAGCTGTTTTTT
cdr3_aa: CAPEGRIYTGELFF

v_call: TRBV19
clone_size: .
d_call: .
j_call: TRBJ1-5
cdr3_nt: TGTGCCAGTAGTATCGGTTCCGGACACGGTTATCAGCCCCAGCATTTT
cdr3_aa: CASSIGSGHGYQPQHF

v_call: TRBV29-1
clone_size: .
d_call: TRBD2
j_call: TRBJ2-7
cdr3_nt: TGCAGCGTTGCAAAGACCGGGGGGTACGAGCAGTACTTC
cdr3_aa: CSVAKTGGYEQYF

v_call: TRBV15
clone_size: .
d_call: .
j_call: TRBJ1-5
cdr3_nt: TGTGCCACCAGCAGAGATCCTTCCACACGGAATCAGCCCCAGCATTTT
cdr3_aa: CATSRDPSTRNQPQHF

v_call: TRBV7-9
clone_size: .
d_call: TRBD2
j_call: TRBJ2-1
cdr3_nt: TGTGCCAGCAGCTATGAGGCTAGCGGGGGAGATGAGCAGTTCTTC
cdr3_aa: CASSYEASGGDEQFF

v_call: TRBV7-8
clone_size: .
d_call: TRBD1
j_call: TRBJ2-1
cdr3_nt: TGTGCCAGCAGCTTTGGACAGGGTTTATACAATGAGCAGTTCTTC
cdr3_aa: CASSFGQGLYNEQFF

v_call: TRBV5-5
clone_size: once
d_call: TRBD1
j_call: TRBJ2-3
cdr3_nt: TGTGCCAGCAGCCTTCAGGGGGTAAGCACAGATACGCAGTATTTT
cdr3_aa: CASSLQGVSTDTQYF

v_call: TRBV27
clone_size: .
d_call: .
j_call: TRBJ2-4
cdr3_nt: TGTGCCAGCAGTACCAACCGGGACCGGCCAGCCATTCAGTACTTC
cdr3_aa: CASSTNRDRPAIQYF

v_call: TRBV5-1
clone_size: once
d_call: .
j_call: TRBJ2-5
cdr3_nt: TGCGCCAGCAGCTTGATTAACAAGGGGGAGACCCAGTACTTC
cdr3_aa: CASSLINKGETQYF

v_call: TRBV5-1
clone_size: .
d_call: TRBD1
j_call: TRBJ2-5
cdr3_nt: TGCGCCAGCAGCTTTATGACAGGGGGCTTCCAAGAGACCCAGTACTTC
cdr3_aa: CASSFMTGGFQETQYF

v_call: TRBV4-1
clone_size: .
d_call: .
j_call: TRBJ2-3
cdr3_nt: TGCGCCAGCAGCCAAGATGACGGGGGGACAGCGCAGTATTTT
cdr3_aa: CASSQDDGGTAQYF

v_call: TRBV7-2
clone_size: .
d_call: .
j_call: TRBJ2-7
cdr3_nt: TGTGCCAGCAGCTTAGGGAGATTGGGTCAGGGGAAGTACGAGCAGTACTTC
cdr3_aa: CASSLGRLGQGKYEQYF

v_call: TRBV7-9
clone_size: few
d_call: .
j_call: TRBJ2-7
cdr3_nt: TGTGCCAGCAGCCCCGACTACGAGCAGTACTTC
cdr3_aa: CASSPDYEQYF

v_call: TRBV4-2
clone_size: few
d_call: .
j_call: TRBJ2-1
cdr3_nt: TGTGCCAGCAGCCACACTACCGTGAGCGGTGAGCAGTTCTTC
cdr3_aa: CASSHTTVSGEQFF

v_call: TRBV10-3
clone_size: .
d_call: .
j_call: TRBJ1-2
cdr3_nt: TGTGCCACCTCGCTTCGACAGGGCTACACCTTC
cdr3_aa: CATSLRQGYTF

v_call: TRBV7-9
clone_size: .
d_call: TRBD1
j_call: TRBJ1-2
cdr3_nt: TGTGCCAGCAGCCCGGAGGGACAGGGAGGCTACACCTTC
cdr3_aa: CASSPEGQGGYTF

v_call: TRBV5-1
clone_size: .
d_call: .
j_call: TRBJ1-2
cdr3_nt: TGCGCCAGCAGCCCGGGTGGCGGGGTAAACTATGGCTACACCTTC
cdr3_aa: CASSPGGGVNYGYTF

v_call: TRBV27
clone_size: .
d_call: .
j_call: TRBJ1-4
cdr3_nt: TGTGCCAGCACCCAAACAGGTGGCTATGAAAAACTGTTTTTT
cdr3_aa: CASTQTGGYEKLFF

v_call: TRBV11-3
clone_size: .
d_call: .
j_call: TRBJ2-5
cdr3_nt: TGTGCCAGCAGCTTAGGTCGTGTGCAAGAGACCCAGTACTTC
cdr3_aa: CASSLGRVQETQYF

v_call: TRBV13
clone_size: .
d_call: .
j_call: TRBJ1-6
cdr3_nt: TGTGCCAGCAGCCTCAAAGGGGGGGGCGCTGGATCACCCCTCCACTTT
cdr3_aa: CASSLKGGGAGSPLHF

v_call: TRBV11-3
clone_size: once
d_call: .
j_call: TRBJ2-3
cdr3_nt: TGTGCCAGCAGCCCCCGGGGCACAGATACGCAGTATTTT
cdr3_aa: CASSPRGTDTQYF

v_call: TRBV6-5
clone_size: once
d_call: .
j_call: TRBJ2-7
cdr3_nt: TGTGCCAGCAGTCAGGGGGGGGCCCTCTCCTACGAGCAGTACTTC
cdr3_aa: CASSQGGALSYEQYF

v_call: TRBV7-9
clone_size: .
d_call: .
j_call: TRBJ1-2
cdr3_nt: TGTGCCAGCAGCTTAGCGCGGGAAGGCTACACCTTC
cdr3_aa: CASSLAREGYTF

v_call: TRBV27
clone_size: .
d_call: .
j_call: TRBJ1-5
cdr3_nt: TGTGCCAGCAGTTTTTCGGGGGATAGCAATCAGCCCCAGCATTTT
cdr3_aa: CASSFSGDSNQPQHF